The clone carrying this T cell receptor beta chain was seen repeatedly, ten times or more. Its matching antigen is unknown. PBMCs were obtained from 7.5 to 10 ml fresh peripheral blood. This specimen belongs to a study of T cells in Graves' hyperthyroidism and ophthalmopathy. Study-level information: Pretreatment peripheral blood was obtained at initial diagnosis.

Amplification yielded TCR beta CDR3 regions, with RNA transcripts as the source. Initially, a first-round RT-PCR of the TCR CDR3 employed the HTBI primer set. Using its own MiXCR run on the multiplex PCR reads, TCRdb lists one record per CDR3 protein. The table lists about 690,000 distinct CDR3 sequences, 17% of them singletons. Study results and caveats: Blood also held most thyroid clonotypes expanded beyond 0.001.

This TCR came from a man aged 45-65 years with Graves' hyperthyroidism. Sequencing was carried out using blood.

The CDR3 coding sequence is TGTGCCAGCAGCTTAACGAGGGACATCTCCTACAATGAGCAGTTCTTC. Translated, it gives CASSLTRDISYNEQFF. This chain uses TRBV7-3 with TRBJ2-1; D perhaps matches TRBD1 (6 bases). V lost 0 bases to trimming and J lost 0 bases, with 9 bases between them. The CDR3 runs 16 residues. The V gene's germline CDR1 is SGHTA and CDR2 FQGTGA.